Sequencing of this T cell receptor (beta chain) was carried out in a study of T cells in narcolepsy (dated by TCRdb to the late 2010s). General notes on the study: Healthy control donors were enrolled in the study alongside patients who had narcolepsy type 1 or type 2 (NT1, NT2). The study sought autoreactive T cells targeting hypocretin neuron self-antigens (hypocretin, TRIB2) in narcolepsy patients, using TCR Vbeta sequencing to track clonotypes in blood and CSF.

Of note for this clone: What antigen it recognizes has not been identified. No base quality values were provided; no much bigger clone lies one nucleotide off.

The paper as a whole reports these results and caveats: In plots comparing CSF and blood CD4+ T cell clonotypes from the same patient, HCRT-specific and TRIB2-specific autoreactive clonotypes were highlighted. According to the report, autoreactive clonotypes were detected serially in the blood of the same patients and of different patients, but not in healthy controls.

Patient cerebrospinal fluid T cells were first expanded in vitro, and CD4+ or CD8+ T cells were then sorted for TCR Vbeta sequencing. From cysteine to phenylalanine, the CDR3 is 16 amino acids long. The sequence is cut down to CDR3 DNA, 48 bases in frame from base 1. The junction carries 14 bases between V and J, which are trimmed by 2 bases and 3 bases respectively. The CDR1 and CDR2 encoded by the germline V gene are SGHAT and FQNNGV. Libraries were constructed by the immunoSEQ multiplex PCR assay. In the authors' own workflow: For paired CSF and blood samples, clonotype sharing was given as the percentage of all CSF clonotypes that were also present in blood. TCRdb's version of the immuneACCESS table is confined to in-frame rearrangements and falls short of the full clone set. An unresolved V gene accounts for under half of the shortfall where checked; the remainder is of unknown origin. V, J and clone size reflect that table, while D and trimming were determined from the DNA. Here the sample has fewer than 1,500 clones; about 37% occur a single time. Of the sample, 15% to 20% falls within the top ten clones.

The chain is encoded by TRBV11-2 joined to TRBJ1-3; the D gene is unclear. The sequenced material came from cultured CD8+ T cells from cerebrospinal fluid. The sequence was collected from a human donor with narcolepsy. The DNA is TGTGCCAGCAGCTTATTGGCGGGAGGAGGTGGAAACACCATATATTTT. Translated, this gives CASSLLAGGGGNTIYF.